One sample yielded the 6 T cell receptor beta chains listed below, sequenced in a study of spatial heterogeneity in lung cancer. Findings of the study overall: How many expanded intratumoral alpha and beta TCRs were present tracked the tumor mutation count, which was a count of nonsynonymous mutations.

Time point described: sample taken at primary tumor resection. TCRdb re-called the 5' RACE reads through MiXCR, storing one row per CDR3 protein. The table lists 20,000 to 25,000 distinct CDR3 sequences, around 6.6% of them singletons, with around a tenth in the top ten. What these receptors recognize is not known. Sequencing was performed on lung tumor tissue, taken at surgery. All receptors come from a male donor with early-stage non-small cell lung cancer.

In this sample, this clonotype turned up many times. V usage is TRBV9 and J usage is TRBJ2-1; 9 bases line up with TRBD2. Germline assignment: CDR1 SGDLS and CDR2 YYNGEE. V gave up 4 bases and J gave up 10 bases; unmatched junction bases: 15. The CDR3 extends over 16 amino acids. CDR3 amino acids: CASSPFGLAGLGEQFF. For the CDR3, the DNA is TGTGCCAGCAGCCCCTTTGGGCTAGCGGGACTCGGCGAGCAGTTCTTC.

This clonotype was recorded at least ten times. This chain connects TRBV5-6 to TRBJ1-1; D gene ambiguous. The V end was cut by 4 bases, the J end by 1 base, with 8 bases between. Germline CDR1 and CDR2: SGHDT and YYEEEE. The CDR3 totals 13 residues. CDR3 coding DNA: TGTGCCAGCAGCCCTTATCGGAACACTGAAGCTTTCTTT. This translates into CASSPYRNTEAFF.

This clonotype was seen at least ten times. The V gene is TRBV6-5, the J gene TRBJ2-1; D is perhaps TRBD1 or TRBD2 (6 bases each). The germline CDR1 and CDR2 sequences are MNHEY and SVGAGI. This CDR3 is 15 amino acids long. Trimming shortened V by 2 bases and J by 5 bases, and 13 bases separated the two germline ends. CDR3 sequence reads: CASSYGGRGHNEQFF. For the CDR3, the DNA is TGTGCCAGCAGTTACGGGGGGCGGGGTCACAATGAGCAGTTCTTC.

The table lists this clonotype with many counts. The chain has TRBV11-2 and TRBJ2-1, with D perhaps TRBD2 (6 bases). CDR1 and CDR2 from the germline V gene are SGHAT and FQNNGV. V lost 5 bases, J lost 7 bases, and 12 bases lay in between. The CDR3 runs to 13 residues. DNA of the CDR3: TGTGCCAGCAGCCCTCAGGCGGGGAATGAGCAGTTCTTC. Its protein product is CASSPQAGNEQFF.

This clonotype was detected many times. V and J are TRBV7-2 and TRBJ2-2, with TRBD1 identical over 7 bases. CDR3 length equals 13 residues. Germline V gene lookup returns CDR1 SGHTA and CDR2 FQGNSA. V was pared by 9 bases and J by 7 bases, with 8 bases of the junction left unmatched. This chain's CDR3 is CARQGLDGGELFF. The CDR3 nucleotides read TGTGCCAGACAGGGGCTCGACGGCGGGGAGCTGTTTTTT.

The chain has TRBV27 and TRBJ2-2; the D call may be TRBD1 or TRBD2 (5 bases each). V was clipped by 10 bases and J by 4 bases, with 10 bases between them. Germline V gives CDR1 MNHEY, CDR2 SMNVEV (reference sequence). The CDR3 spans 12 residues. CDR3 in amino acids: CATRDGTGELFF. CDR3 coding DNA: TGTGCCACCCGGGACGGCACCGGGGAGCTGTTTTTT.